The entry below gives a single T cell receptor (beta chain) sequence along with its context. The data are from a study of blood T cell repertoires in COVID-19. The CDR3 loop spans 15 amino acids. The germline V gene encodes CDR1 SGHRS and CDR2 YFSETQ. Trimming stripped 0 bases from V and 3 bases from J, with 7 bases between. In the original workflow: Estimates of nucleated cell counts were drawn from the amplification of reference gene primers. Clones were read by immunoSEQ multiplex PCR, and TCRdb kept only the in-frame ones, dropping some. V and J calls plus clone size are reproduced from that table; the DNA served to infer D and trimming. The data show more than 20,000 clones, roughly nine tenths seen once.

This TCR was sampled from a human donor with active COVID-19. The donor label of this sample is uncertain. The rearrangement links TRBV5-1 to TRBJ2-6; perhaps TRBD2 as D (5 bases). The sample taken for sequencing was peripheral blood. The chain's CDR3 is CASSLDGSGANVLTF. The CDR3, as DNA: TGCGCCAGCAGCTTGGATGGGAGTGGGGCCAACGTCCTGACTTTC.